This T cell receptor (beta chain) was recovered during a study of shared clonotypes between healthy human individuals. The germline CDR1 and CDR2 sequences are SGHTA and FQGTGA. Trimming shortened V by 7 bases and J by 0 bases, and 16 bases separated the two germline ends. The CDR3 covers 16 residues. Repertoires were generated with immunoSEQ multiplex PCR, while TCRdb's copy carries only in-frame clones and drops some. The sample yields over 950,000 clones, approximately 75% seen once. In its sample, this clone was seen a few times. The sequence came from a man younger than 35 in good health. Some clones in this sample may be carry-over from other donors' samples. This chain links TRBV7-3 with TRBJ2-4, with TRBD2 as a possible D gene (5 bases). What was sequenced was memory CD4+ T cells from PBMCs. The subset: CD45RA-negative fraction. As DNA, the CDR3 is TGTGCCAGCACCCCACACGCGGGTCTAGCCAAAAACATTCAGTACTTC. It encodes CASTPHAGLAKNIQYF.